A selection of T cell receptor beta chains follows, all from one sample in a study of glioma-infiltrating T cells after dendritic cell vaccination. Sequencing was performed with immunoSEQ multiplex PCR; in TCRdb, only in-frame clones are kept and a portion is missing. The table records about 65,000 clones, approximately 89% of them present only once. The material sequenced was blood, taken after dendritic cell vaccination. Receptors were obtained from a human donor with glioblastoma. Each CDR3 is given with its conserved first and last residue. Each record gives: clone size, D gene, V gene, J gene, CDR3 protein, CDR3 DNA. A D gene is named only where the DNA matches it firmly. Clone size is shown for a subset of rows, as once, few, many or a class of expanded clone.

NA	TRBD1	TRBV5-5	TRBJ1-1	CASGQENTEAFF	TGTGCCAGCGGACAGGAGAACACTGAAGCTTTCTTT
NA	NA	TRBV6-5	TRBJ1-3	CASRLVTGNTIYF	TGTGCCAGCAGACTCGTTACTGGAAACACCATATATTTT
NA	NA	TRBV7-9	TRBJ1-1	CASSLGRTGAFF	TGTGCCAGCAGCTTAGGCCGGACGGGGGCTTTCTTT
NA	NA	TRBV10-3	TRBJ2-3	CAISGPGGADTQYF	TGTGCCATCAGTGGCCCGGGTGGCGCAGATACGCAGTATTTT
NA	NA	TRBV5-1	TRBJ2-7	CASSLNGADSYEQYF	TGCGCCAGCAGCTTGAATGGGGCGGATTCCTACGAGCAGTACTTC
NA	TRBD2	TRBV5-1	TRBJ2-6	CASTPGGGANVLTF	TGCGCCAGCACCCCGGGAGGTGGGGCCAACGTCCTGACTTTC
NA	NA	TRBV20-1	TRBJ2-3	CSARQGNTQYF	TGCAGTGCTAGACAGGGGAATACGCAGTATTTT
NA	TRBD2	TRBV2	TRBJ2-7	CASSFGTSGGYEQYF	TGTGCCAGCAGCTTCGGGACTAGCGGGGGCTACGAGCAGTACTTC
NA	TRBD1	TRBV6-1	TRBJ1-2	CASSETGVPGYTF	TGTGCCAGCAGTGAAACAGGGGTTCCTGGCTACACCTTC
NA	NA	TRBV25-1	TRBJ1-2	CASRESGGYTF	TGTGCCAGCAGGGAGTCGGGTGGCTACACCTTC
few	NA	TRBV6-5	TRBJ2-3	CASSSASASQYF	TGTGCCAGCAGTTCCGCTAGCGCGTCGCAGTATTTT
NA	NA	TRBV18	TRBJ2-2	CASSPLLGAAGELFF	TGTGCCAGCTCACCCCTACTAGGAGCGGCCGGGGAGCTGTTTTTT
NA	NA	TRBV30	TRBJ2-7	CAWSVEELGSYEQYF	TGTGCCTGGAGTGTAGAGGAATTGGGTTCCTACGAGCAGTACTTC
NA	TRBD1	TRBV19	TRBJ1-4	CASSIGQGLVNEKLFF	TGTGCCAGTAGTATCGGACAGGGTTTAGTTAATGAAAAACTGTTTTTT
NA	NA	TRBV5-5	TRBJ1-5	CASSLTVRDLGNQPQHF	TGTGCCAGCAGCTTGACAGTTCGGGACTTGGGCAATCAGCCCCAGCATTTT
NA	NA	TRBV11-3	TRBJ2-7	CASSLGAVSYEQYF	TGTGCCAGCAGCTTAGGTGCAGTCTCCTACGAGCAGTACTTC
NA	NA	TRBV7-9	TRBJ2-2	CASSLGGSGELFF	TGTGCCAGCAGCTTAGGGGGCTCCGGGGAGCTGTTTTTT
NA	NA	TRBV6-5	TRBJ2-5	CASMEDVQETQYF	TGTGCCAGCATGGAGGATGTCCAAGAGACCCAGTACTTC
once	NA	TRBV29-1	TRBJ2-7	CSVVSSYEQYF	TGCAGCGTGGTCAGCTCCTACGAGCAGTACTTC
NA	TRBD1	TRBV6-5	TRBJ2-7	CASSHRTGVYEQYF	TGTGCCAGCAGCCACAGGACAGGGGTTTACGAGCAGTACTTC
NA	NA	TRBV6-1	TRBJ2-1	CASSDTDSRPYNEQFF	TGTGCCAGCAGTGATACGGACAGTCGACCTTACAATGAGCAGTTCTTC
NA	TRBD2	TRBV5-1	TRBJ2-3	CASSPGLAGGLTDTQYF	TGCGCCAGCAGCCCGGGACTAGCGGGAGGGCTCACAGATACGCAGTATTTT
NA	TRBD2	TRBV6-4	TRBJ2-2	CASSMSGGAAGELFF	TGTGCCAGCAGTATGAGCGGGGGGGCCGCCGGGGAGCTGTTTTTT
NA	NA	TRBV6-1	TRBJ2-4	CASSVQGRAAKNIQYF	TGTGCCAGCAGTGTACAGGGAAGGGCCGCCAAAAACATTCAGTACTTC
NA	NA	TRBV5-4	TRBJ1-1	CASSPAHMNTEAFF	TGTGCCAGCAGCCCTGCTCACATGAACACTGAAGCTTTCTTT
NA	TRBD1	TRBV9	TRBJ1-1	CASSVGDRENTEAFF	TGTGCCAGCAGCGTGGGGGACAGGGAGAACACTGAAGCTTTCTTT
few	TRBD1	TRBV19	TRBJ1-1	CASRQQGAAEAFF	TGTGCCAGTAGACAACAGGGGGCCGCTGAAGCTTTCTTT